This TCR beta chain came from a study of metastatic and nonmetastatic thyroid tumors. About the research overall: Where malignant and benign thyroid patients were concerned, repertoires were compared across blood and tumor or nodule tissue.

As processed by the authors: The study built a papillary thyroid cancer distant-metastasis classifier from CDR3 differences across clinicopathological groups. TCRdb ran MiXCR on the PCR reads. TCRdb's processing, not the authors', yielded these V and J calls. This sample has about 21,000 clones; under 35% occur once, and the top ten carry more than 6%. Study results and caveats: Within blood and tumor, benign nodules reportedly had significantly lower TCR beta diversity than malignant thyroid tumors did.

V was clipped by 11 bases and J by 1 base, with 9 bases between them. The CDR3 is 12 amino acids. Germline V gives CDR1 MNHNS, CDR2 SASEGT. Nobody among the patients had been given any treatment before thyroid surgery. This clone rates as medium-sized. Its antigen is not known. The same CDR3 is also encoded by other DNA sequences in this sample. This chain joins TRBV6-1 and TRBJ1-5; D gene uncertain. This TCR came from a female donor with papillary thyroid cancer or a benign thyroid nodule (not recorded which). Some clones in this sample may be carry-over from other donors' samples. Sequenced sample: blood. Here the CDR3 DNA reads TGTGCCGTACGACCGAGCAATCAGCCCCAGCATTTT. It encodes CAVRPSNQPQHF.